The 15 T cell receptor beta chains given below trace back to one sample, sequenced in a study of blood T cell repertoires in COVID-19. Data came from immunoSEQ multiplex PCR; TCRdb stores just in-frame clones and leaves some out. The table lists about 47,000 clones, approximately 91% of them singletons, with about 2.9% in the top ten. The sample comprised peripheral blood. Receptors were obtained from a middle-aged man with active COVID-19.

The chain has TRBV7-8 and TRBJ1-5; D ambiguous. This CDR3 has 15 residues. Germline assignment: CDR1 SGHVS and CDR2 FQNEAQ. V was trimmed by 1 base and J by 0 bases, leaving 7 bases between them. This CDR3 reads CASSLVQASNQPQHF. The CDR3 region has the DNA TGTGCCAGCAGCTTAGTCCAGGCTAGCAATCAGCCCCAGCATTTT.

The V and J genes are TRBV19 and TRBJ1-2; 9 nucleotides line up with TRBD1. J was trimmed by 2 bases and V by 4 bases; bases with no gene match: 8. From germline, CDR1 is LNHDA and CDR2 SQIVND (reference sequence). The CDR3 has 16 residues. CDR3 DNA: TGTGCCAGTAGTACGGACAGGGGTATTGTCAACTATGGCTACACCTTC. It translates to CASSTDRGIVNYGYTF.

Only a few counts were recorded for this clone. The V and J genes are TRBV5-5 and TRBJ2-1, with 8 bases identical to TRBD2. Trimming at V came to 4 bases and at J to 4 bases, leaving 4 bases not matched to a gene. Germline V gene lookup returns CDR1 SGHKS and CDR2 YYEKEE (reference sequence). The CDR3 covers 14 residues. CDR3 sequence: CASSREGSYNEQFF. CDR3 in DNA: TGTGCCAGCAGCCGGGAGGGAAGTTACAATGAGCAGTTCTTC.

The count of this clone is one. The chain uses TRBV5-5 and TRBJ2-3; D call uncertain. The V gene lost 1 base and the J gene lost 1 base, with 4 bases spanning the gap. The CDR3 is made up of 13 amino acids. CDR1 is SGHKS and CDR2 is YYEKEE in the germline V gene (reference sequence). CDR3 region: CASSLRGTDTQYF. For the CDR3, the DNA is TGTGCCAGCAGCTTGCGCGGCACAGATACGCAGTATTTT.

This clone was detected a few times. The chain has TRBV11-3 and TRBJ1-4; unclear D gene. V was trimmed by 0 bases and J by 12 bases, leaving 8 bases between them. Per the germline V gene, CDR1 is SGHNT and CDR2 is YENEEA. The CDR3 sequence is 12 residues long. The CDR3 loop is CASSLDFRELFF. The CDR3 coding sequence is TGTGCCAGCAGCTTAGATTTCCGGGAACTGTTTTTT.

This clone was detected only once. This chain joins TRBV14 and TRBJ2-7; D perhaps matches TRBD2 (6 bases). Germline loops: CDR1 SGHDN, CDR2 FVKESK. CDR3 length: 21 amino acids. Between the trimmed V and J ends, which lost 3 bases and 0 bases, there was a span of 30 bases. CDR3: CASSQSFRGRRVPYLSYEQYF. The DNA of the CDR3 is TGTGCCAGCAGCCAGTCGTTCCGGGGTAGGAGGGTTCCGTACCTCTCCTACGAGCAGTACTTC.

The V and J genes are TRBV18 and TRBJ2-1, with 12 bases that match TRBD2. Germline V gives CDR1 KGHSH, CDR2 LQKENI. The CDR3 has 16 residues. J gave up 7 bases and V 1 base, and 5 bases lay outside the gene matches. In DNA form, the CDR3 reads TGTGCCAGCTCACCACAAGGACTAGCGGGGAGGAATGAGCAGTTCTTC. Protein: CASSPQGLAGRNEQFF.

The gene calls are TRBV21-1 and TRBJ2-5; TRBD2 is the table's D call, not checked against the DNA. TRBV21-1 is a pseudogene segment. The CDR3 has 17 amino acids. The CDR3 bases are TGTGCCAGCAGCAAAAGACAGGCTAGCGGGAGTTCAGAGACCCAGTACTTC. Translation: CASSKRQASGSSETQYF.

The chain joins TRBV6-6 to TRBJ1-6; D not resolved. CDR3 length: 13 residues. The germline V gene encodes CDR1 MNHNY and CDR2 SVGAGI (reference sequence). V lost 8 bases, J lost 11 bases, and 16 bases lay in between. The CDR3 is CASWEPQPTPLHF. The CDR3 DNA is TGTGCCAGCTGGGAGCCTCAGCCGACACCCCTCCACTTT.

The chain recombines TRBV15 with TRBJ2-1; a weak D match, TRBD2 (5 bases). The CDR3 sequence is 14 residues long. Trimming left V 1 base short and J 9 bases short, with 13 bases between. Germline V gene sequence: CDR1 LNHNV, CDR2 YYDKDF (reference sequence). CDR3 loop: CATSRVQVGGEQFF. CDR3 DNA: TGTGCCACCAGCAGAGTTCAAGTTGGAGGTGAGCAGTTCTTC.

This clone was seen a single time. The CDR3 DNA sequence: TGTGCCAGCAGCTTAGGCAGGGGAGCTTTTTCACCCCTCCACTTT. Its translation: CASSLGRGAFSPLHF. The genes are TRBV7-8 and TRBJ1-6, with D possibly matching TRBD1 (6 bases). V lost 1 base to trimming and J lost 9 bases, with 13 bases between them. This CDR3 is built from 15 residues. The germline gives CDR1 SGHVS, CDR2 FQNEAQ.

Turning to this clone: An end of the junction does not agree with germline; a read error may underlie this. The chain recombines TRBV7-7 with TRBJ1-3; tentative D call: TRBD1 (5 bases). Germline CDR1 reads SSHAT; CDR2 reads FNYEAQ (reference sequence). The CDR3 has 15 amino acids. CDR3 region: CASSLDDSSGNTIYF. The CDR3 DNA reads TGTGCTAGCAGCTTAGACGACAGCTCTGGAAACACCATATATTTT.

The chain joins TRBV27 to TRBJ2-3; 8 bases line up with TRBD2. V lost 3 bases and J lost 3; bases outside the gene matches: 5. The germline V gene has CDR1 MNHEY and CDR2 SMNVEV (reference sequence). The length of the CDR3 is 15 residues. For the CDR3, the DNA is TGTGCCAGCAGTTTCCAGCGGGGGTATACAGATACGCAGTATTTT. Protein sequence: CASSFQRGYTDTQYF.

The CDR3 coding sequence is TGTGCCAGTAGTATTTTCGGTCGCGGGGGGTCGAACACTGAAGCTTTCTTT. It yields the protein CASSIFGRGGSNTEAFF. The rearrangement joins TRBV19 to TRBJ1-1; a weak D match, TRBD1 (5 bases). Germline CDR1 and CDR2: LNHDA and SQIVND (reference sequence). CDR3 length: 17 amino acids. The germline V and J ends were trimmed by 3 bases and 1 base, with 18 bases remaining between them.

The chain is built from TRBV5-5 and TRBJ2-1; 9 bases match TRBD1. Germline CDR1 SGHKS, CDR2 YYEKEE (reference sequence). Trimming cost V 0 bases and J 5 bases; bases outside gene matches: 3. CDR3 length: 15 amino acids. The CDR3: CASSLAGQGHNEQFF. CDR3 sequence (DNA): TGTGCCAGCAGCTTGGCTGGACAGGGGCACAATGAGCAGTTCTTC.